This T cell receptor beta chain was sequenced for a study of blood T cell repertoires in COVID-19. Across the study: The origin of the acute and convalescent COVID-19 samples was the United States, Italy and Spain.

Germline V gene sequence: CDR1 SQVTM, CDR2 ANQGSEA. The ends were cut back, 7 bases at V and 2 bases at J, with 11 bases in the middle. CDR3 length: 12 residues. Only a few counts were recorded for this clone. Repertoires were generated with immunoSEQ multiplex PCR, while TCRdb's copy carries only in-frame clones and drops some. The sample includes about 150,000 clones, roughly 84% of them seen just once. V gene TRBV29-1 combines with J gene TRBJ1-1, with D perhaps matching TRBD1 (6 bases). This clonotype was obtained from a man older than 75 with COVID-19, enrolled during active disease. The source material was peripheral blood. CDR3 coding DNA: TGCAGCGCCGGACAGCTTAACACTGAAGCTTTCTTT. It is translated as CSAGQLNTEAFF.